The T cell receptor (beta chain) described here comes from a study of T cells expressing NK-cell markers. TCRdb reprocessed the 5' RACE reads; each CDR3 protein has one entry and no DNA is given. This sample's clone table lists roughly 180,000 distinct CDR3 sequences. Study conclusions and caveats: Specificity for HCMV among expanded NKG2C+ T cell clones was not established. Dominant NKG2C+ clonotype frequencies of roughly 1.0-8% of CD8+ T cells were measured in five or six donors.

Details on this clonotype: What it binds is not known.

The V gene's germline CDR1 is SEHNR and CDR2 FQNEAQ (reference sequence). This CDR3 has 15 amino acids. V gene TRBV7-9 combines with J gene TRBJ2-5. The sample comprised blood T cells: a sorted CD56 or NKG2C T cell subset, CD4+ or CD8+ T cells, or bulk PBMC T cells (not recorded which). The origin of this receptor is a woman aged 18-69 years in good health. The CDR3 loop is CASSLFIDSQETQYF.